This T cell receptor (beta chain) was profiled in a study of tumor and adjacent non-tumor tissue in lung cancer. The overall study: Samples averaged around 4 million productive TCRbeta reads each. Study findings and constraints: TCR diversity was significantly greater in tumor than normal lung tissue.

Worth noting for this clonotype: Antigen unknown. One junction end does not reproduce the germline sequence, and a read error may be involved.

Three rounds of nested PCR, following a modified ARM-PCR protocol, produced the TCRbeta library. TCRdb processed the multiplex PCR reads anew with MiXCR; each CDR3 protein has one entry. The sample yields approximately 90,000 distinct CDR3 sequences, around 80% seen once. RNA was extracted from bulk tissue without any cell sorting. More than 3 cm separated this lung sample from the edge of the tumor. Per germline, CDR1 SGHAT and CDR2 FQNNGV. There are 15 residues in the CDR3. Material: distant non-tumor lung tissue. V is TRBV11-2 and J is TRBJ2-7; 7 positions match TRBD2. The sequence came from a woman between 50 and 59 years old with non-small cell lung cancer. CDR3 amino acids: CASSLGNSGCYEQHF. CDR3 bases: TGTGCCAGCAGCTTAGGCAATAGCGGGTGTTACGAGCAGCACTTC.